The 20 T cell receptor beta chains below come from one sample, sequenced in a study of regulatory T cells in long-lasting Graves disease. Time point of the sample: persistent/refractory GD, antithyroid drugs over 5 years with positive TRAb. The TCR library was made from RNA that had been extracted from PBMCs in TRIzol. Arm-PCR with iRepertoire HTBI primers amplified the CDR3 regions for these TCR beta libraries. MiXCR was run by TCRdb on the multiplex PCR reads, yielding one entry per CDR3 protein. The sample has hundreds of thousands of distinct CDR3 sequences, roughly 21% seen once. The specimen comprised peripheral blood mononuclear cells (PBMCs), sampled when the disease was refractory, from a patient treated with antithyroid drugs. The receptors come from a female donor with Graves disease.

The rearrangement joins TRBV7-3 to TRBJ1-1; TRBD1 agrees at 9 bases. The CDR3 extends over 19 amino acids. Germline V gene data show CDR1 as SGHTA and CDR2 as FQGTGA. Trimming took 2 bases from V and 2 from J; bases not matched to a gene: 15. The CDR3 here is CASSLPIVLGTGLNTEAFF. The CDR3 DNA follows: TGTGCCAGCAGCTTACCGATCGTTCTCGGGACAGGGTTAAACACTGAAGCTTTCTTT.

The rearrangement uses TRBV5-1 and TRBJ1-1, with 10 bases that match TRBD1. The CDR3 runs to 17 residues. V lost 2 bases, J lost 2 bases, and 9 bases stayed unmatched. Per germline, CDR1 SGHRS and CDR2 YFSETQ. The CDR3 DNA reads TGCGCCAGCAGCTTTGGGCGACAGGGGGCGGCAAACACTGAAGCTTTCTTT. Translating gives CASSFGRQGAANTEAFF.

The gene calls are TRBV30 and TRBJ2-3; TRBD2 matches at 9 bases. The trim removed 4 bases at V and 5 bases at J, leaving 10 bases unmatched. CDR1 and CDR2 from the germline V gene are GTSNPN and SVGIG (reference sequence). The CDR3 covers 15 residues. CDR3 DNA sequence: TGTGCCTGGAACCCGTTAGCGGGAGCTATAGATACGCAGTATTTT. Protein: CAWNPLAGAIDTQYF.

The chain recombines TRBV20-1 with TRBJ1-6; 10 nucleotides match TRBD1. The V and J ends lost 3 bases and 0 bases, in that order; junction bases with no gene match: 8. Germline values: CDR1 DFQATT, CDR2 SNEGSKA (reference sequence). The CDR3 totals 18 residues. CDR3 residues: CSARPGQGPSSYNSPLHF. For the CDR3, the DNA is TGCAGTGCTAGGCCGGGACAGGGGCCCAGCTCCTATAATTCACCCCTCCACTTT.

This clonotype showed up just a few times. The chain uses TRBV6-1 and TRBJ2-7; TRBD2 matches 12 bases. The germline V gene has CDR1 MNHNS and CDR2 SASEGT. V shed 7 bases and J 5 bases; nucleotides not matched to a gene: 24. The CDR3 loop spans 20 amino acids. This chain's CDR3 is CASMTGGRMGTSGQTNEQYF. CDR3 nucleotide sequence: TGTGCCAGCATGACCGGGGGGCGCATGGGGACTAGCGGGCAAACCAACGAGCAGTACTTC.

This clonotype was counted only a few times. This sequence joins TRBV3-1 and TRBJ2-7; possible D gene TRBD1, 5 bases. V lost 4 bases and J 7 bases, leaving 17 bases between the germline ends. The germline CDR1 and CDR2 sequences are LGHDT and YNNKEL (reference sequence). The CDR3 is 14 amino acids. The CDR3 spells CASSRPGQAVEQYF. The CDR3 region has the DNA TGTGCCAGCAGCCGCCCCGGACAAGCCGTGGAGCAGTACTTC.

This clonotype was recorded many times. The CDR3 protein is CAISERGGETQYF. In nucleotides, the CDR3 is TGTGCCATCAGTGAGAGGGGAGGAGAGACCCAGTACTTC. The chain employs TRBV10-3 and TRBJ2-5, with a possible D match to TRBD2 (6 bases). V was clipped by 2 bases and J by 4 bases, with 8 bases between them. This CDR3 has 13 amino acids. Germline V gene lookup returns CDR1 ENHRY and CDR2 SYGVKD.

The chain recombines TRBV7-9 with TRBJ1-6; D remains ambiguous. Germline assignment: CDR1 SEHNR and CDR2 FQNEAQ (reference sequence). CDR3 length: 18 residues. V was cut by 6 bases and J by 0 bases, with 18 bases left in between. CDR3 amino acids: CASSFWPRVSSYNSPLHF. For the CDR3, the DNA is TGTGCCAGCAGTTTTTGGCCACGAGTGAGCTCCTATAATTCACCCCTCCACTTT.

This clonotype was seen only a few times. The V gene is TRBV3-1, the J gene TRBJ2-7; D is tentatively TRBD1 or TRBD2 (6 bases each). From germline, CDR1 is LGHDT and CDR2 YNNKEL (reference sequence). This CDR3 spans 18 amino acids. The V gene lost 0 bases and the J gene lost 0 bases, with 18 bases spanning the gap. The CDR3 sequence: CASSQDVVGRGLSYEQYF. CDR3 sequence (DNA): TGTGCCAGCAGCCAAGATGTTGTAGGCCGGGGGCTCTCCTACGAGCAGTACTTC.

This clonotype has at least ten counts. The chain has TRBV6-5 and TRBJ2-5; 12 bases are shared with TRBD2. CDR3 length: 15 residues. V dropped 2 bases and J dropped 5; count of bases not matched to a gene: 3. Germline values: CDR1 MNHEY, CDR2 SVGAGI. CDR3 protein: CASSYGLAGKETQYF. The DNA of the CDR3 is TGTGCCAGCAGTTACGGACTAGCGGGGAAGGAGACCCAGTACTTC.

This clonotype has at least ten counts. V usage is TRBV28 and J usage is TRBJ1-4; D remains unclear. V was cut by 2 bases and J by 3 bases, with 7 bases left in between. The CDR3 is 14 residues long. CDR1 MDHEN and CDR2 SYDVKM come from the germline V gene. CDR3: CASSLPASNEKLFF. The CDR3 coding sequence is TGTGCCAGCAGTTTACCTGCCTCTAATGAAAAACTGTTTTTT.

This clonotype was recorded at least ten times. V and J are TRBV12-3 or TRBV12-4 and TRBJ2-3; possibly TRBD1 for D (6 bases). Trimming took 7 bases from V and 3 from J, leaving 14 bases between them. There are 14 residues in the CDR3. The CDR3 sequence is CASTPWGPTDTQYF. The CDR3 DNA follows: TGTGCCAGCACCCCATGGGGGCCAACAGATACGCAGTATTTT.

There are many counts of this clonotype. The chain combines TRBV29-1 with TRBJ2-5, with 8 bases identical to TRBD2. V shed 3 bases and J 4 bases; nucleotides not matched to a gene: 7. The CDR3 runs 14 residues. The V gene's germline CDR1 is SQVTM and CDR2 ANQGSEA. Here the CDR3 DNA reads TGCAGCGTTGATCCCGGGGGGGGCAGAGAGACCCAGTACTTC. Its protein is CSVDPGGGRETQYF. The full variable domain, in which reference TRBV29-1 and TRBJ2-5 provide the parts outside the CDR3, is SAVISQKPSRDICQRGTSLTIQCQVDSQVTMMFWYRQQPGQSLTLIATANQGSEATYESGFVIDKFPISRPNLTFSTLTVSNMSPEDSSIYLCSVDPGGGRETQYFGPGTRLLVL.

This chain links TRBV5-1 with TRBJ2-7; D possibly matches TRBD1 or TRBD2 (5 bases each). Germline CDR1 reads SGHRS; CDR2 reads YFSETQ. The CDR3 totals 14 residues. The V end lost 4 bases, the J end lost 2 bases, and 13 bases lay between the germline ends. The CDR3 reads CASSISGPAYEQYF. DNA for the CDR3: TGCGCCAGCAGCATCTCGGGACCCGCCTACGAGCAGTACTTC.

This clonotype was recorded at least ten times. V and J are TRBV27 and TRBJ1-1, with 9 nucleotides matching TRBD1. CDR3 length: 17 amino acids. The V and J ends lost 4 bases and 0 bases, in that order; junction bases with no gene match: 9. Germline values: CDR1 MNHEY, CDR2 SMNVEV (reference sequence). The CDR3 loop is CASSSSGTGYLNTEAFF. The CDR3 nucleotides read TGTGCCAGCAGTTCATCCGGGACAGGGTATTTGAACACTGAAGCTTTCTTT.

The chain employs TRBV30 and TRBJ2-2; D unresolved. Trimming left V 4 bases short and J 2 bases short, with 2 bases between. This CDR3 is built from 11 residues. The germline CDR1 and CDR2 sequences are GTSNPN and SVGIG (reference sequence). DNA of the CDR3: TGTGCCTGGACCAACACCGGGGAGCTGTTTTTT. The encoded protein is CAWTNTGELFF.

This clonotype was recorded a few times. The chain recombines TRBV7-6 with TRBJ1-2; 7 bases fit TRBD1. This CDR3 has 15 residues. V shed 2 bases and J 2 bases; nucleotides not matched to a gene: 5. Germline V gene lookup returns CDR1 SGHVS and CDR2 FNYEAQ. In DNA form, the CDR3 reads TGTGCCAGCAGCTTACGAAAGGGGGCGAACTATGGCTACACCTTC. This encodes CASSLRKGANYGYTF.

Notes on this clonotype: A read error may explain this, as a much larger clone is one base away. This chain uses TRBV7-9 with TRBJ2-5; D is unclear. The V gene's germline CDR1 is SEHNR and CDR2 FQNEAQ (reference sequence). This CDR3 is built from 14 residues. CDR3 loop: CASSPPGLQETQHF. In nucleotides, the CDR3 is TGTGCCAGCAGCCCGCCGGGCTTACAAGAGACCCAGCACTTC.

This clonotype was seen ten or more times. This chain links TRBV15 with TRBJ1-2, with unresolved D. CDR3 length equals 14 residues. The germline V and J ends were trimmed by 5 bases and 4 bases, with 14 bases remaining between them. Germline V gene sequence: CDR1 LNHNV, CDR2 YYDKDF (reference sequence). CDR3 DNA: TGTGCCACCAGCGCAGCCAAGACATCCTATGGCTACACCTTC. Protein sequence: CATSAAKTSYGYTF.

The chain employs TRBV27 and TRBJ1-5; D unclear. Germline CDR1 reads MNHEY; CDR2 reads SMNVEV (reference sequence). The CDR3 contains 14 residues. The V gene lost 6 bases and the J gene lost 7 bases, with 16 bases spanning the gap. The CDR3 here is CASRSRAVLQPQHF. The CDR3 DNA follows: TGTGCCAGCAGGAGTAGAGCCGTCTTACAGCCCCAGCATTTT.